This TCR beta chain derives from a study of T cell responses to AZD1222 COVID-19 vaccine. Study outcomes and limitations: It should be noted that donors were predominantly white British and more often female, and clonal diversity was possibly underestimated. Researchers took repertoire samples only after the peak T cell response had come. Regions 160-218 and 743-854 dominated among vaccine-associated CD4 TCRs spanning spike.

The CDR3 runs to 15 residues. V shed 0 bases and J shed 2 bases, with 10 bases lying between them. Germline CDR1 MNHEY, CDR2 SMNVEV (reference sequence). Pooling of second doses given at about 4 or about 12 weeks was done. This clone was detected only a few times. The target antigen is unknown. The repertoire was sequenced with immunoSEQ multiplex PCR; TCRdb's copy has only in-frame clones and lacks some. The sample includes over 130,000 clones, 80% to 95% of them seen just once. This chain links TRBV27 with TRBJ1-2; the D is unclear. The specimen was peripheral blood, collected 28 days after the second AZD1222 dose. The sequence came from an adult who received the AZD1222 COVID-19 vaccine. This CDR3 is CASSLSRAANYGYTF. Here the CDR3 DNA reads TGTGCCAGCAGTTTATCCCGCGCAGCCAACTATGGCTACACCTTC.